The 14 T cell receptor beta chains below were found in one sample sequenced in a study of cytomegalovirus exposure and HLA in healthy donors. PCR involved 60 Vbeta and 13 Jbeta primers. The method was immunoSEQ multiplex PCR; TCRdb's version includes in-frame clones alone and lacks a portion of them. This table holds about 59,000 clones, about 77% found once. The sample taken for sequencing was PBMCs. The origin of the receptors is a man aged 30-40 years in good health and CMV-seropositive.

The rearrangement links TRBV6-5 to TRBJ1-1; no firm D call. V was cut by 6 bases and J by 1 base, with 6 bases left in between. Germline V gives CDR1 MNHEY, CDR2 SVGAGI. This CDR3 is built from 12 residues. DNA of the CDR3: TGTGCCAGCAGACAACAGAACACTGAAGCTTTCTTT. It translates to CASRQQNTEAFF.

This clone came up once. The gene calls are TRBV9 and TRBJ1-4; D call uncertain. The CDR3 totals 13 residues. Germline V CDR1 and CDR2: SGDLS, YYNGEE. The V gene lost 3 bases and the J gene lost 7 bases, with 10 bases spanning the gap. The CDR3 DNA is TGTGCCAGCAGCGCCTACGAGGGTGAAAAACTGTTTTTT. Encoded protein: CASSAYEGEKLFF.

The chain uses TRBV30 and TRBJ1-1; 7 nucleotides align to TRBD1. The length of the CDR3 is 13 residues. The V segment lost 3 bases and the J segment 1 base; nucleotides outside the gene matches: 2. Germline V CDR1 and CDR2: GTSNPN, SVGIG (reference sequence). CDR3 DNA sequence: TGTGCCTGGAGAAACAGGGGGAACACTGAAGCTTTCTTT. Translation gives CAWRNRGNTEAFF.

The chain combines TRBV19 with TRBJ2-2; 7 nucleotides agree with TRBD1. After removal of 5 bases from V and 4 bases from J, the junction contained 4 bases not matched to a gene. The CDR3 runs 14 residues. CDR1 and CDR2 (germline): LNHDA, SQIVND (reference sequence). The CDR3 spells CASSPDRATGELFF. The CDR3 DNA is TGTGCCAGTAGTCCCGACAGGGCCACCGGGGAGCTGTTTTTT.

CDR3 residues: CASSGFLGYNEQFF. CDR3 bases: TGTGCCAGCTCAGGGTTTTTAGGGTACAATGAGCAGTTCTTC. The V and J genes are TRBV6-5 and TRBJ2-1, with a tentative D call TRBD1 (5 bases). The CDR3 runs to 14 residues. V was clipped by 8 bases and J by 4 bases, with 15 bases between them. Per the germline V gene, CDR1 is MNHEY and CDR2 is SVGAGI.

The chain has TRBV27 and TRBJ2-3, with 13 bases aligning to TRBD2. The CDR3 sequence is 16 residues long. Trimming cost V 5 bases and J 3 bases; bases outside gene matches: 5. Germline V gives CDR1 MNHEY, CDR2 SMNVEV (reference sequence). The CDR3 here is CASSIRLAGGTDTQYF. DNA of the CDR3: TGTGCCAGCAGTATTCGACTAGCGGGGGGTACAGATACGCAGTATTTT.

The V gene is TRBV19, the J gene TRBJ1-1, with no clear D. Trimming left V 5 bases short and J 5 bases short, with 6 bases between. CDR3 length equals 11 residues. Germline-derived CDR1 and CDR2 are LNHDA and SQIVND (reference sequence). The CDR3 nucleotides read TGTGCCAGTAGTGGGCTTACTGAAGCTTTCTTT. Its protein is CASSGLTEAFF.

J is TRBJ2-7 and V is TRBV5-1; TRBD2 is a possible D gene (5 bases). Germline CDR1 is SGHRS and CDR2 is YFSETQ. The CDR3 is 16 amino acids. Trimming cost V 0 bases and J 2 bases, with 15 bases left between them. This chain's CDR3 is CASSLERTQGPYEQYF. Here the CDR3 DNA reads TGCGCCAGCAGCTTGGAGCGGACCCAAGGGCCCTACGAGCAGTACTTC.

The CDR3 loop reads CASSPPGGLGGYTF. The CDR3 nucleotides are TGTGCCAGCAGTCCCCCGGGGGGGCTAGGTGGCTACACCTTC. The V and J genes are TRBV6-5 and TRBJ1-2, with D perhaps matching TRBD1 (6 bases). The CDR3 contains 14 residues. Germline CDR1 MNHEY, CDR2 SVGAGI. The V and J ends lost 5 bases and 7 bases respectively, with 17 bases between them.

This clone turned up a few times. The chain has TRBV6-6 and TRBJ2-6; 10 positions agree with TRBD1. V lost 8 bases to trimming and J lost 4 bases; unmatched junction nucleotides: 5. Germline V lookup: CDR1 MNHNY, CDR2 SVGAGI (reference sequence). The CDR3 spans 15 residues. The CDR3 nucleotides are TGTGCCAGCCGGGACAGGGGTACAGGGGCCAACGTCCTGACTTTC. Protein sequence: CASRDRGTGANVLTF.

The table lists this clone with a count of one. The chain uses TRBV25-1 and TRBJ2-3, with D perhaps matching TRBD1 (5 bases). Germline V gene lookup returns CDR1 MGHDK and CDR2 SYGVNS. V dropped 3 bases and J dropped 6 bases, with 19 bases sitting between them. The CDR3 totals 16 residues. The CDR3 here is CASSDPSHRSFDTQYF. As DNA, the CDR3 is TGTGCCAGCAGTGACCCCAGCCACAGGAGTTTCGATACGCAGTATTTT.

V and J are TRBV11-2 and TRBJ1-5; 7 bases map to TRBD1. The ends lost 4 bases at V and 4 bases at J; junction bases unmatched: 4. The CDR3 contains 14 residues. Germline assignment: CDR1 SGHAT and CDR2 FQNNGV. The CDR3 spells CASSSGGVNQPQHF. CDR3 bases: TGTGCCAGCAGCTCAGGGGGAGTTAATCAGCCCCAGCATTTT. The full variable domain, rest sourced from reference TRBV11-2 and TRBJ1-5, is EAGVAQSPRYKIIEKRQSVAFWCNPISGHATLYWYQQILGQGPKLLIQFQNNGVVDDSQLPKDRFSAERLKGVDSTLKIQPAKLEDSAVYLCASSSGGVNQPQHFGDGTRLSIL.

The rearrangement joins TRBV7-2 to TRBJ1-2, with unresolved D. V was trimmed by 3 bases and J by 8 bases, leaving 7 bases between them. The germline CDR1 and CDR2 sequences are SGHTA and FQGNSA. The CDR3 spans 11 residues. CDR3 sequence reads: CASSFPGGYTF. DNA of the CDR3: TGTGCCAGCAGCTTCCCGGGAGGCTACACCTTC.

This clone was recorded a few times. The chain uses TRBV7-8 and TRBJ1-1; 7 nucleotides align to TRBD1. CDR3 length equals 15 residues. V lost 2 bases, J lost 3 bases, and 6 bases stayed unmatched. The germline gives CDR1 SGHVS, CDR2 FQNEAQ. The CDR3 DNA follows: TGTGCCAGCAGCTTAAAGGGGGCGCCCGACACTGAAGCTTTCTTT. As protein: CASSLKGAPDTEAFF.